This TCR beta chain stems from a study of cytomegalovirus exposure and HLA in healthy donors. The CDR3 consists of 11 residues. The PCR used 60 Vbeta and 13 Jbeta primers. Here immunoSEQ multiplex PCR was the method, and the copy in TCRdb shows in-frame clones only, minus some. The data contain roughly 180,000 clones, about 10% of them singletons. This clone was recorded a few times. The receptor comes from a young woman in good health and CMV-seropositive. Sequencing used PBMCs. The V gene is TRBV21-1, the J gene TRBJ1-1; no check of the table's D call, TRBD1, against the DNA was made. TRBV21-1 is designated a pseudogene. The DNA for the CDR3 is TGTGCCTCCCCCAAGAACACTGAAGCTTTCTTT. Translation gives CASPKNTEAFF.